This TCR beta chain was obtained from a study of cytomegalovirus exposure and HLA in healthy donors. Study-wide points: Cytomegalovirus association was assigned to more than 150 TCR beta chains. The classifier reportedly diagnosed cytomegalovirus status with high sensitivity and specificity. The likely explanation for a cluster of highly shared sequence variants was sequencing artifact.

PCR employed 60 Vbeta and 13 Jbeta primers. Sequencing used immunoSEQ multiplex PCR; TCRdb keeps in-frame clones, though not all of them. Of under 130,000 clones listed, more than 60% are singletons. The CDR3 spans 14 residues. The V and J ends lost 0 bases and 3 bases respectively, with 6 bases between them. The germline CDR1 and CDR2 sequences are MNHEY and SVGAGI. There are a few counts of this clone. Its antigen is unknown. This clonotype was sampled from a man under 40 in good health and CMV-seronegative. Specimen: PBMCs. The chain couples TRBV6-5 to TRBJ1-5; D unclear. CDR3 bases: TGTGCCAGCAGTTACTCAGCTTTCAATCAGCCCCAGCATTTT. This translates into CASSYSAFNQPQHF.